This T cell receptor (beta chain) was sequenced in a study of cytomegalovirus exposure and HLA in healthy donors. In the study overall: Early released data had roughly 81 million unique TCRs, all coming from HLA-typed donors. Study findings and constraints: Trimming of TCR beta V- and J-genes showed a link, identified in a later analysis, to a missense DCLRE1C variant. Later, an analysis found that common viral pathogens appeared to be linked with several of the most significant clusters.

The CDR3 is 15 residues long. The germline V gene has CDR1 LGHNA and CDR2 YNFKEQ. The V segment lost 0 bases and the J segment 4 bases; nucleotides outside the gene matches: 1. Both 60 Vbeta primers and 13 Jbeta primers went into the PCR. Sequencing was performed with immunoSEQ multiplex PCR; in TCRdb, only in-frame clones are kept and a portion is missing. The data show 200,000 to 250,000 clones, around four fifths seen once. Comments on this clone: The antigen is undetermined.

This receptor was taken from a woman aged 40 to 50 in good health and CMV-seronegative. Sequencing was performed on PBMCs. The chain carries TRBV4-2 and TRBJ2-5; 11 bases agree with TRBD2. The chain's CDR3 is CASSQDSGRGETQYF. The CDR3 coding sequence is TGTGCCAGCAGCCAAGATAGCGGGAGGGGAGAGACCCAGTACTTC.